The present T cell receptor beta chain was sequenced within a study of T cells expressing NK-cell markers. Making the TCR beta cDNA relied on 5'RACE template switching with UMIs. TCRdb reprocessed the 5' RACE reads, keeping one entry per CDR3 protein, no DNA. The record lists some 110,000 distinct CDR3 sequences, of which the ten most abundant hold roughly 18%. Germline values: CDR1 MNHNY, CDR2 SVGAGI (reference sequence). This CDR3 is 13 amino acids long. Sequenced sample: blood T cells: a sorted CD56 or NKG2C T cell subset, CD4+ or CD8+ T cells, or bulk PBMC T cells (not recorded which). The sequence came from a woman aged 18 to 75 in good health. V usage is TRBV6-6 and J usage is TRBJ1-4. CDR3 sequence reads: CASSGESNEKLFF.